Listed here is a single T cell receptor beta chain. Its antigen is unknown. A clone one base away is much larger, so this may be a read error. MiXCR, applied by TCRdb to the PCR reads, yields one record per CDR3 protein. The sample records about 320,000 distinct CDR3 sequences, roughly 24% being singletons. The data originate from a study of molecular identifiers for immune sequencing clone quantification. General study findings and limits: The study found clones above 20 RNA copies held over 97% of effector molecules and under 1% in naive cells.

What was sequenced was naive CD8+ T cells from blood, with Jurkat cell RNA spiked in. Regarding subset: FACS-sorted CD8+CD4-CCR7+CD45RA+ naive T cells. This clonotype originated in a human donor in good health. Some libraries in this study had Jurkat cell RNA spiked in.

The CDR3 DNA reads TGTGCCAGCAGCTCTCAGTTAGGGACCGGGGAGCTGCTTTTT. Residues: CASSSQLGTGELLF. This sequence joins TRBV7-3 and TRBJ2-2; possibly TRBD1 or TRBD2 for D (5 bases each). Germline-derived CDR1 and CDR2 are SGHTA and FQGTGA. The CDR3 contains 14 residues.